Following are 2 T cell receptor beta chains from one sample sequenced in a study of early T cells in non-severe SARS-CoV-2 infection. TCRdb called the 5' RACE reads again in MiXCR, with one record for every CDR3 protein. This sample has fewer than 30,000 distinct CDR3 sequences, with around 5% found just once. Sequencing was done on a sample of whole blood. All receptors derive from an adult who was a healthcare worker with PCR-confirmed SARS-CoV-2 infection or an uninfected control (not recorded which).

This clonotype was observed at least ten times. CDR3 sequence (DNA): TGCGCCAGCAGCCAAAGCGAACGACCCGGGGAGCTGTTTTTT. The encoded protein is CASSQSERPGELFF. The V gene is TRBV4-3, the J gene TRBJ2-2; D not certain. The germline V gene encodes CDR1 LGHNA and CDR2 YSLEER. V gave up 2 bases and J gave up 6 bases, with 10 bases separating them. This CDR3 is built from 14 residues.

This clonotype was detected ten times or more. The chain combines TRBV19 with TRBJ1-2; no reliable D call. Germline-derived CDR1 and CDR2 are LNHDA and SQIVND (reference sequence). The CDR3 loop spans 12 amino acids. Between the trimmed V and J ends, which lost 9 bases and 0 bases, there was a span of 8 bases. CDR3 sequence reads: CASRSSNYGYTF. The CDR3 DNA reads as TGTGCCAGCAGGAGTTCTAACTATGGCTACACCTTC.